The present T cell receptor (beta chain) was sequenced within a study of cytomegalovirus exposure and HLA in healthy donors. Across the study: Membership in the Caucasian-associated ancestry cluster was found for about four fifths of around 380 genotyped donors.

13 Jbeta primers and 60 Vbeta primers were used for the PCR. This table comes from immunoSEQ multiplex PCR, and its TCRdb copy is limited to in-frame clones, with some not included. The sample consists of roughly 86,000 clones, approximately 66% of them appearing once. Germline-derived CDR1 and CDR2 are KGHSH and LQKENI. The CDR3 runs 12 residues. Trimming shortened V by 3 bases and J by 6 bases, and 8 bases separated the two germline ends. The chain joins TRBV18 to TRBJ1-2; tentatively, D is TRBD1 (5 bases). Material for sequencing was PBMCs. The clonotype originates from a man between 25 and 39 years old in good health and CMV-seronegative. CDR3 sequence (DNA): TGTGCCAGCTCACCGCTCAGGGATGGCTACACCTTC. Its translation: CASSPLRDGYTF.